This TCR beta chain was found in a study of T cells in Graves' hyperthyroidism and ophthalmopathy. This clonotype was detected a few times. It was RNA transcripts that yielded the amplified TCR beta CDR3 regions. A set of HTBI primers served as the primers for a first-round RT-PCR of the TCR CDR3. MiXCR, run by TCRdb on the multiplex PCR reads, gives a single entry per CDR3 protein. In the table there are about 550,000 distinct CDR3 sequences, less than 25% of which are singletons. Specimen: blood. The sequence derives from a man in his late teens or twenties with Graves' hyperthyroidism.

This CDR3 reads CSVEAAGANTEAFF. DNA of the CDR3: TGCAGCGTTGAGGCGGCAGGTGCGAACACTGAAGCTTTCTTT. This chain joins TRBV29-1 and TRBJ1-1; D remains ambiguous. Germline CDR1 and CDR2: SQVTM and ANQGSEA. This CDR3 region has 14 residues. Trimming cost V 3 bases and J 1 base, with 12 bases left between them.